These T cell receptor beta chains were read from a single sample in a study of untreated major depressive disorder. Data came from immunoSEQ multiplex PCR; TCRdb stores just in-frame clones and leaves some out. In the table there are around 13,000 clones, 85% to 95% of which are singletons. Sequencing used CD4+ T cells from PBMCs. The receptors here all came from a man aged 25-45 years with major depressive disorder. The CDR3 runs from the conserved cysteine through the conserved F or W. A D gene is named only where the DNA matches it firmly. Not all rows give a size; the values are once, few, many and, for expanded clones, a class.

clone size: -; V gene: TRBV25-1; D gene: -; J gene: TRBJ1-5; CDR3 DNA: TGTGCCAGCAGTCCAACGGGAGGGGGTGGTGGCAATCAGCCCCAGCATTTT; CDR3 protein: CASSPTGGGGGNQPQHF
clone size: -; V gene: TRBV11-2; D gene: TRBD1; J gene: TRBJ2-7; CDR3 DNA: TGTGCCAGCAGGCCCCTCCGGGACAGGGGCCCCGGATCCTCCTACGAGCAGTACTTC; CDR3 protein: CASRPLRDRGPGSSYEQYF
clone size: -; V gene: TRBV6-1; D gene: TRBD2; J gene: TRBJ2-2; CDR3 DNA: TGTGCCAGCAGTGAACTGGGACTAGCGTACACCGGGGAGCTGTTTTTT; CDR3 protein: CASSELGLAYTGELFF
clone size: -; V gene: TRBV30; D gene: -; J gene: TRBJ1-6; CDR3 DNA: TGTGCCTGGAGTGACCCGGTAGGGAGGTACTCACCCCTCCACTTT; CDR3 protein: CAWSDPVGRYSPLHF
clone size: -; V gene: TRBV7-3; D gene: -; J gene: TRBJ2-2; CDR3 DNA: TGTGCCAGCAGCCTCTCCGGGAGAAACACCGGGGAGCTGTTTTTT; CDR3 protein: CASSLSGRNTGELFF
clone size: -; V gene: TRBV7-9; D gene: -; J gene: TRBJ1-2; CDR3 DNA: TGTGCCAGCAGCCCCCAGGCCAGGGGTGATGGCTACACCTTC; CDR3 protein: CASSPQARGDGYTF
clone size: -; V gene: TRBV11-3; D gene: TRBD2; J gene: TRBJ2-1; CDR3 DNA: TGTGCCAGCAGCTTAGGAGTAGCGGGGGGGCCGTACAATGAGCAGTTCTTC; CDR3 protein: CASSLGVAGGPYNEQFF
clone size: -; V gene: TRBV19; D gene: TRBD1; J gene: TRBJ2-5; CDR3 DNA: TGTGCCAGTAGTAAAGGACAGGGGGGTTTCCAAGAGACCCAGTACTTC; CDR3 protein: CASSKGQGGFQETQYF
clone size: -; V gene: TRBV28; D gene: -; J gene: TRBJ1-5; CDR3 DNA: TGTGCCAGCAGTTTATCGGCAGGGTGGGAACAGCCCCAGCATTTT; CDR3 protein: CASSLSAGWEQPQHF
clone size: -; V gene: TRBV2; D gene: TRBD1; J gene: TRBJ1-6; CDR3 DNA: TGTGCCAGCAGTCAGACAGGGGACTCACCCCTCCACTTT; CDR3 protein: CASSQTGDSPLHF
clone size: -; V gene: TRBV6-6; D gene: -; J gene: TRBJ1-5; CDR3 DNA: TGTGCCAGCAGACCACAGGGCGAGCAGCCCCAGCATTTT; CDR3 protein: CASRPQGEQPQHF
clone size: -; V gene: TRBV5-1; D gene: -; J gene: TRBJ1-4; CDR3 DNA: TGCGCCAGCAGCCTCGGGCAGGCCAATGTTAATGAAAAACTGTTTTTT; CDR3 protein: CASSLGQANVNEKLFF
clone size: -; V gene: TRBV9; D gene: -; J gene: TRBJ1-3; CDR3 DNA: TGTGCCAGCAGCCCCGTCGCCGGGGCATCTGGAAACACCATATATTTT; CDR3 protein: CASSPVAGASGNTIYF
clone size: -; V gene: TRBV4-1; D gene: -; J gene: TRBJ2-2; CDR3 DNA: TGCGCCAGCAGCCAAAGGACTACGACGAACACCGGGGAGCTGTTTTTT; CDR3 protein: CASSQRTTTNTGELFF
clone size: -; V gene: TRBV6-5; D gene: TRBD1; J gene: TRBJ1-6; CDR3 DNA: TGTGCCAGCAGTTACGAGGGGGCCTATTCACCCCTCCACTTT; CDR3 protein: CASSYEGAYSPLHF
clone size: -; V gene: TRBV6-1; D gene: TRBD1; J gene: TRBJ1-2; CDR3 DNA: TGTGCCAGCAGTGAAGCGGACAGGTTAGCTAACTATGGCTACACCTTC; CDR3 protein: CASSEADRLANYGYTF
clone size: -; V gene: TRBV27; D gene: -; J gene: TRBJ1-1; CDR3 DNA: TGTGCCAGCAGTTCAACCCGCGCTGAAGCTTTCTTT; CDR3 protein: CASSSTRAEAFF
clone size: -; V gene: TRBV5-1; D gene: -; J gene: TRBJ2-2; CDR3 DNA: TGCGCCAGCAGCTTGACGAACACCGGGGAGCTGTTTTTT; CDR3 protein: CASSLTNTGELFF
clone size: -; V gene: TRBV6-6; D gene: -; J gene: TRBJ1-2; CDR3 DNA: TGTGCCAGTAACGGAGGGTTCTATGGCTACACCTTC; CDR3 protein: CASNGGFYGYTF
clone size: once; V gene: TRBV5-5; D gene: -; J gene: TRBJ1-4; CDR3 DNA: TGTGCCAGCAGCTTGGGTATGGCGGATGATGAAAAACTGTTTTTT; CDR3 protein: CASSLGMADDEKLFF
clone size: -; V gene: TRBV5-6; D gene: -; J gene: TRBJ1-2; CDR3 DNA: TGTGCCAGCAGCTTGGGGCTCGGCAGGGACTATGGCTACACCTTC; CDR3 protein: CASSLGLGRDYGYTF
clone size: -; V gene: TRBV5-1; D gene: TRBD2; J gene: TRBJ2-3; CDR3 DNA: TGCGCCAGCAGCTCGTCCTATAGCGGGGGGATGATAGATACGCAGTATTTT; CDR3 protein: CASSSSYSGGMIDTQYF
clone size: once; V gene: TRBV6-1; D gene: -; J gene: TRBJ1-5; CDR3 DNA: TGTGCCAGCAGTGAAGCCGAGACCCAGCATTTT; CDR3 protein: CASSEAETQHF
clone size: -; V gene: TRBV29-1; D gene: -; J gene: TRBJ1-2; CDR3 DNA: TGCAGCGGTGAGGGAGGGGGGGCTGGCTATGGCTACACCTTC; CDR3 protein: CSGEGGGAGYGYTF
clone size: -; V gene: TRBV18; D gene: TRBD1; J gene: TRBJ1-2; CDR3 DNA: TGTGCCAGCTCCCGAGACAGGGCTAACTATGGCTACACCTTC; CDR3 protein: CASSRDRANYGYTF
clone size: -; V gene: TRBV6-1; D gene: -; J gene: TRBJ1-6; CDR3 DNA: TGTGCCAGCAGTGGAAGCTCCTATAATTCACCCCTCCACTTT; CDR3 protein: CASSGSSYNSPLHF
clone size: -; V gene: TRBV5-1; D gene: -; J gene: TRBJ2-3; CDR3 DNA: TGCGCCTCCCCCTGGGGCTCAAGGCCGGCAGATACGCAGTATTTT; CDR3 protein: CASPWGSRPADTQYF
clone size: -; V gene: TRBV5-1; D gene: TRBD1; J gene: TRBJ2-5; CDR3 DNA: TGCGCCAGCAGCGCGTCGACAGGGCGGGAGACCCAGTACTTC; CDR3 protein: CASSASTGRETQYF
clone size: -; V gene: TRBV7-8; D gene: TRBD1; J gene: TRBJ2-5; CDR3 DNA: TGTGCCAGCAGCACCTACAGGGGGGAGACCCAGTACTTC; CDR3 protein: CASSTYRGETQYF
clone size: -; V gene: TRBV7-6; D gene: TRBD1; J gene: TRBJ2-2; CDR3 DNA: TGTGCCAGCAGCTTAGGGACAGGGGACACCGGGGAGCTGTTTTTT; CDR3 protein: CASSLGTGDTGELFF
clone size: -; V gene: TRBV11-2; D gene: -; J gene: TRBJ2-1; CDR3 DNA: TGTGCCAGCAGCTTTAGGGGAAATGAGCAGTTCTTC; CDR3 protein: CASSFRGNEQFF
clone size: -; V gene: TRBV10-1; D gene: -; J gene: TRBJ1-5; CDR3 DNA: TGCGCCAGCAGTGTACTTCACAGGGAAGCTCAGCCCCAGCATTTT; CDR3 protein: CASSVLHREAQPQHF
clone size: -; V gene: TRBV19; D gene: TRBD1; J gene: TRBJ1-5; CDR3 DNA: TGTGCCAGCAGGGGGCGGGATCAGCCCCAGCATTTT; CDR3 protein: CASRGRDQPQHF
clone size: -; V gene: TRBV4-1; D gene: TRBD1; J gene: TRBJ2-7; CDR3 DNA: TGCGCCAGCAGCCAATACCTAAACAGGGGCTACGAGCAGTACTTC; CDR3 protein: CASSQYLNRGYEQYF
clone size: -; V gene: TRBV25-1; D gene: -; J gene: TRBJ1-2; CDR3 DNA: TGTGCCAGCAGTTCGTGGGGGGTGGGTGGCTACACCTTC; CDR3 protein: CASSSWGVGGYTF
clone size: -; V gene: TRBV7-9; D gene: -; J gene: TRBJ2-7; CDR3 DNA: TGTGCCAGCAGAATCTCCGGGTCTGCTTCGCAGCAGTACTTC; CDR3 protein: CASRISGSASQQYF
clone size: -; V gene: TRBV12-5; D gene: TRBD1; J gene: TRBJ1-5; CDR3 DNA: TGTGCTAGTGGTTTGGTCGGCGTGACAGGGTGGTTTCTGGGCAATCAGCCCCAGCATTTT; CDR3 protein: CASGLVGVTGWFLGNQPQHF
clone size: -; V gene: TRBV4-2; D gene: -; J gene: TRBJ1-1; CDR3 DNA: TGTGCCAGCAGCCAAGTCGAAAAAGGGAGTACTGAAGCTTTCTTT; CDR3 protein: CASSQVEKGSTEAFF
clone size: -; V gene: TRBV5-1; D gene: -; J gene: TRBJ2-5; CDR3 DNA: TGCGCCAGCAGCTTGGGACAAGAGACCCAGTACTTC; CDR3 protein: CASSLGQETQYF
clone size: -; V gene: TRBV18; D gene: TRBD1; J gene: TRBJ2-7; CDR3 DNA: TGTGCCAGCTCACAGGGACAGGGTGAAGCCTACGAGCAGTACTTC; CDR3 protein: CASSQGQGEAYEQYF
clone size: -; V gene: TRBV6-5; D gene: TRBD1; J gene: TRBJ1-2; CDR3 DNA: TGTGCCAGCAGTACGGACAGGGGAGCCTATGGCTACACCTTC; CDR3 protein: CASSTDRGAYGYTF
clone size: once; V gene: TRBV7-8; D gene: -; J gene: TRBJ2-7; CDR3 DNA: TGTGCCAGCAGGACACGTTACGAGCAGTACTTC; CDR3 protein: CASRTRYEQYF
clone size: -; V gene: TRBV7-3; D gene: -; J gene: TRBJ1-1; CDR3 DNA: TGTGCCAGCAGCTTAAGGATGAACACTGAAGCTTTCTTT; CDR3 protein: CASSLRMNTEAFF
clone size: -; V gene: TRBV5-1; D gene: -; J gene: TRBJ1-2; CDR3 DNA: TGCGCCAGCAGGACGGGCTCCAGGGCTGGCTACACCTTC; CDR3 protein: CASRTGSRAGYTF
clone size: -; V gene: TRBV7-2; D gene: TRBD1; J gene: TRBJ2-3; CDR3 DNA: TGTGCCAGCAGCTTAGAGGGGGCCGTATCTACGCAGTATTTT; CDR3 protein: CASSLEGAVSTQYF
clone size: -; V gene: TRBV5-1; D gene: -; J gene: TRBJ2-2; CDR3 DNA: TGCGCCAGCAGCTTGGGGGGGACGAACACCGGGGAGCTGTTTTTT; CDR3 protein: CASSLGGTNTGELFF
clone size: -; V gene: TRBV5-5; D gene: -; J gene: TRBJ2-2; CDR3 DNA: TGTGCCAGCAGCTTGGCTGTTCGGGGGAGGGAGCTGTTTTTT; CDR3 protein: CASSLAVRGRELFF
clone size: -; V gene: TRBV14; D gene: -; J gene: TRBJ1-6; CDR3 DNA: TGTGCCAGCAGCCGCCTTCCTATGGGTTCACCCCTCCACTTT; CDR3 protein: CASSRLPMGSPLHF
clone size: -; V gene: TRBV5-6; D gene: TRBD1; J gene: TRBJ2-1; CDR3 DNA: TGTGCCAGCAGCTCTCTCCGGGACAGGGGATTCGATGAGCAGTTCTTC; CDR3 protein: CASSSLRDRGFDEQFF
clone size: -; V gene: TRBV15; D gene: -; J gene: TRBJ2-7; CDR3 DNA: TGTGCCACCAGCAGAGAGGCGGGGCTCTCCTACGAGCAGTACTTC; CDR3 protein: CATSREAGLSYEQYF